Reported below is one T cell receptor beta chain. Its antigen is unidentified. This record belongs to a study of cytomegalovirus exposure and HLA in healthy donors. Study observations and caveats: A link between a missense DCLRE1C variant and TCR beta V- and J-gene trimming emerged from a later analysis. There were 160 or so TCR beta chains listed as cytomegalovirus-associated. Later on, an analysis showed TCR association rates differing by HLA locus, with DRB1 the most and HLA-C the fewest.

It was with 60 Vbeta and 13 Jbeta primers that the PCR ran. The protocol was immunoSEQ multiplex PCR, while the TCRdb copy is restricted to in-frame clones and leaves out a portion. The data show approximately 100,000 clones, roughly 80% seen once. CDR1 is GTSNPN and CDR2 is SVGIG in the germline V gene (reference sequence). The CDR3 has 11 residues. J gave up 11 bases and V 3 bases, and 5 bases lay outside the gene matches. The source material was PBMCs. The chain couples TRBV30 to TRBJ1-1; 8 bases line up with TRBD1. The sequence derives from a female donor in good health and CMV-seropositive. The CDR3 DNA follows: TGTGCCTGGAGCCGAGACAGGGGCGCTTTCTTT. Its protein product is CAWSRDRGAFF.